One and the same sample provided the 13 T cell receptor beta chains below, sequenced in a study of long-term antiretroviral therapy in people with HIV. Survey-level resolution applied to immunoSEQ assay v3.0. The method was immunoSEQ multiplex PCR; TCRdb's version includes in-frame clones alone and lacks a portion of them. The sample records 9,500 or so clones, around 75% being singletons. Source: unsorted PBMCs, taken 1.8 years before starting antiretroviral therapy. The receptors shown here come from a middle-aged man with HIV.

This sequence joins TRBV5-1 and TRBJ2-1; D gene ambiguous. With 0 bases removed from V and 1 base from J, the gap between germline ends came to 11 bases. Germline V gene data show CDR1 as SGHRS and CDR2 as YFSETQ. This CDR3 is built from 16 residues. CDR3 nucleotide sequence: TGCGCCAGCAGCTTGGTTGCAGATCTGTCCTACAATGAGCAGTTCTTC. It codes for CASSLVADLSYNEQFF. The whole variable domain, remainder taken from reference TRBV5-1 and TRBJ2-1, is KAGVTQTPRYLIKTRGQQVTLSCSPISGHRSVSWYQQTPGQGLQFLFEYFSETQRNKGNFPGRFSGRQFSNSRSEMNVSTLELGDSALYLCASSLVADLSYNEQFFGPGTRLTVL.

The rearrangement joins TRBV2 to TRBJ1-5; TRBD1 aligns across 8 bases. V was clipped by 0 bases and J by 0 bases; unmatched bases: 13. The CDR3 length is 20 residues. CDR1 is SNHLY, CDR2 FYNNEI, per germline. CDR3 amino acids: CASSEAVVWTGTVSNQPQHF. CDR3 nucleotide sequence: TGTGCCAGCAGTGAAGCGGTGGTATGGACAGGGACGGTTAGCAATCAGCCCCAGCATTTT.

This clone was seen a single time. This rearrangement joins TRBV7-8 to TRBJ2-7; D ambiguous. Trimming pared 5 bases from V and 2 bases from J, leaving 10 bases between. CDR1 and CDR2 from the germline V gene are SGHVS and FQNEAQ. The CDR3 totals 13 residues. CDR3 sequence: CASSADGTYEQYF. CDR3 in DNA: TGTGCCAGCAGCGCCGACGGCACCTACGAGCAGTACTTC. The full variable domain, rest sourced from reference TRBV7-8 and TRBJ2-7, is GAGVSQSPRYKVAKRGQDVALRCDPISGHVSLFWYQQALGQGPEFLTYFQNEAQLDKSGLPSDRFFAERPEGSVSTLKIQRTQQEDSAVYLCASSADGTYEQYFGPGTRLTVT.

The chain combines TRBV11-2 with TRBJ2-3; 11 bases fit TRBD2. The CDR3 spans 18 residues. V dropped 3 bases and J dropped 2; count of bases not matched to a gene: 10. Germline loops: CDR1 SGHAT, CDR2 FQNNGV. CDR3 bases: TGTGCCAGCAGCTTGGGTCGACTAGCGGGGTATCACACAGATACGCAGTATTTT. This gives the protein CASSLGRLAGYHTDTQYF.

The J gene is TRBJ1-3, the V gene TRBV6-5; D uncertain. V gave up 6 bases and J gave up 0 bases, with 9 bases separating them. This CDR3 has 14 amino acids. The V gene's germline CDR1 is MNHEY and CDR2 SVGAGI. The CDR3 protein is CASSRSVSGNTIYF. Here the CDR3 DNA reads TGTGCCAGCAGCCGGTCCGTCTCTGGAAACACCATATATTTT.

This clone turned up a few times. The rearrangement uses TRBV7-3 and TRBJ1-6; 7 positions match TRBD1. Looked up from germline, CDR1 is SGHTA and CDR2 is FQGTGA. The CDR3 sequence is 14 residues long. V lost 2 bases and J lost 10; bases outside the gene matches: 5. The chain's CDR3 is CASSLGGDSSPLHF. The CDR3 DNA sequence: TGTGCCAGCAGCTTAGGGGGGGACAGCTCACCCCTCCACTTT.

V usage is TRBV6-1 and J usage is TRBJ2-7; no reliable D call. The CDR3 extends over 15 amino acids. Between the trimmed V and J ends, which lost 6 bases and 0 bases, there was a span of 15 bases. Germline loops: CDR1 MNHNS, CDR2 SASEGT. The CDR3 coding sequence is TGTGCCAGCAGGGTTTATTCAGATCCCTCCTACGAGCAGTACTTC. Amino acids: CASRVYSDPSYEQYF.

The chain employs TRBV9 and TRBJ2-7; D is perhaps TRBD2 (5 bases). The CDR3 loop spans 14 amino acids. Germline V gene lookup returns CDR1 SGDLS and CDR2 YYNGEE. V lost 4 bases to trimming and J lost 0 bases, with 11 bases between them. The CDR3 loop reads CASSPRLASYEQYF. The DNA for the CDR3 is TGTGCCAGCAGCCCCCGCCTAGCCTCCTACGAGCAGTACTTC.

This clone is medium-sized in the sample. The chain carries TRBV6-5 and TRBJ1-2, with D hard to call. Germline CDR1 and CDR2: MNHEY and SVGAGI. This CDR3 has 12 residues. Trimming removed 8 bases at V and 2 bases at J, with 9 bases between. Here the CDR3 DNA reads TGTGCCAGCTGGACGGTAAACTATGGCTACACCTTC. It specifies CASWTVNYGYTF.

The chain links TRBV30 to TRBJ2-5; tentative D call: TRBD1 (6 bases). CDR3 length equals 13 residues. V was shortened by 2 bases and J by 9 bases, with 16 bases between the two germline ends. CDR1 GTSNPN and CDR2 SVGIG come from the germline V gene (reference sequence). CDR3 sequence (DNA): TGTGCCTGGAGTTTGACAGGCCCCGCGGCCCAGTACTTC. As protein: CAWSLTGPAAQYF.

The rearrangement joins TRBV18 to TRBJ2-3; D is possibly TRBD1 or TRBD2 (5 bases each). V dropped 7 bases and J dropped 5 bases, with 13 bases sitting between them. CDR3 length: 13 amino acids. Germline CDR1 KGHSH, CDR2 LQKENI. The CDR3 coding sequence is TGTGCCAGCTTGCAGGGAGATGAAGATACGCAGTATTTT. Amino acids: CASLQGDEDTQYF.

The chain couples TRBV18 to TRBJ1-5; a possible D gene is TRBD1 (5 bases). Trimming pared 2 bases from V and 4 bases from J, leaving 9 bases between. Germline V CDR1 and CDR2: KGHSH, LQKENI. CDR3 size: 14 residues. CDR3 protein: CASSPGGVNQPQHF. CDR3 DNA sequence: TGTGCCAGCTCACCAGGGGGGGTTAATCAGCCCCAGCATTTT.

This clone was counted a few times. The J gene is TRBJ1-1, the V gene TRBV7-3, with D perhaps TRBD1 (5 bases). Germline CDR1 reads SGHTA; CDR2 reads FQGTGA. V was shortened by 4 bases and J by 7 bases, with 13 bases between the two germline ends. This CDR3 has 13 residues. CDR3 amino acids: CASSSDRDREAFF. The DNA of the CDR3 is TGTGCCAGCAGCTCGGACCGGGACCGTGAAGCTTTCTTT. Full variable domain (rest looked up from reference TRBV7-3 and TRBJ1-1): GAGVSQTPSNKVTEKGKYVELRCDPISGHTALYWYRQSLGQGPEFLIYFQGTGAADDSGLPNDRFFAVRPEGSVSTLKIQRTERGDSAVYLCASSSDRDREAFFGQGTRLTVV.